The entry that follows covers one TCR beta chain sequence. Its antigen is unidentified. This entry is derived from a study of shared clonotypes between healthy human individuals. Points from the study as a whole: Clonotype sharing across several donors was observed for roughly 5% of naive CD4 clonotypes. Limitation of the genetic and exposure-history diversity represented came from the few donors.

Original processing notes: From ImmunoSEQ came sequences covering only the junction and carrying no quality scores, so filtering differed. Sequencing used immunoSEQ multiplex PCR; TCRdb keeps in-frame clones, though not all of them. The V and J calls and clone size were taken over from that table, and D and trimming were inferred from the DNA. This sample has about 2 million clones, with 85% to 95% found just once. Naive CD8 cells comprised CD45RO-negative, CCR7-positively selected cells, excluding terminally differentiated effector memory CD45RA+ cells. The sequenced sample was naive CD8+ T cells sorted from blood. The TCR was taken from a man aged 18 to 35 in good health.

CDR3 amino acids: CASSARGNFIEQFF. The CDR3 bases are TGTGCCAGCAGCGCCCGAGGGAATTTTATTGAGCAGTTCTTC. The V call is TRBV6-5, the J call TRBJ2-1; D perhaps matches TRBD2 (5 bases). From germline, CDR1 is MNHEY and CDR2 SVGAGI. The CDR3 length is 14 residues. Trimming removed 6 bases at V and 9 bases at J, with 18 bases between.